Listed below are T cell receptor beta chains from one sample, sequenced in a study of breast tumors, draining lymph nodes, adjacent tissues. One entry per CDR3 protein, called by TCRdb with MiXCR from the multiplex PCR reads. Of roughly 21,000 distinct CDR3 sequences in the sample, roughly 45% are singletons; the top ten hold about 8.2%. The sample was breast tumor tissue. These receptor sequences come from a female donor with breast cancer. Some clones in this sample may be carry-over from other donors' samples. Both conserved end residues are part of each CDR3. The D gene is left open where the match is weak. Clone size is not always given. Where it is, it says once, few, many or a class for expanded clones.

v_gene	j_gene	abundance	d_gene	CDR3aa	CDR3nt
TRBV20-1	TRBJ1-5	NA	NA	CSYQGGQETQHF	TGCAGCTATCAGGGCGGTCAAGAGACCCAGCATTTT
TRBV7-3	TRBJ1-6	NA	NA	CASSSSGTENSPLHF	TGTGCCAGCAGCTCATCCGGGACCGAAAATTCACCCCTCCACTTT
TRBV2	TRBJ2-3	many	NA	CASSRGARSGTQYF	TGTGCCAGCAGTAGGGGAGCCAGATCCGGGACGCAGTATTTT
TRBV7-8	TRBJ1-2	medium-sized	NA	CASSLGARGDGGYTF	TGTGCCAGCAGCTTAGGAGCCCGGGGGGATGGGGGCTACACCTTC
TRBV7-3	TRBJ2-7	NA	TRBD1	CASSLGQGAHEQYF	TGTGCCAGCAGCCTCGGACAGGGGGCCCACGAGCAGTACTTC
TRBV6-5	TRBJ2-3	NA	TRBD2	CASSSPGLAGVSDTQYF	TGTGCCAGCAGTTCCCCGGGACTAGCGGGAGTGTCAGATACGCAGTATTTT
TRBV11-2	TRBJ2-7	many	TRBD1	CASSLVGTAYEQYF	TGTGCCAGCAGCTTAGTCGGGACAGCCTACGAGCAGTACTTC
TRBV3-1	TRBJ2-2	many	NA	CASSQGDTGELFF	TGTGCCAGCAGCCAAGGAGATACCGGGGAGCTGTTTTTT
TRBV7-3	TRBJ2-5	many	TRBD2	CASSREGGHQETQYF	TGTGCCAGCAGCCGGGAGGGGGGTCACCAAGAGACCCAGTACTTC
TRBV9	TRBJ2-1	NA	TRBD2	CASSPWWGTSGRRQYNEQFF	TGTGCCAGCAGCCCCTGGTGGGGGACTAGCGGGAGGAGACAGTACAATGAGCAGTTCTTC
TRBV29-1	TRBJ1-4	once	NA	CSVARQGEKLFF	TGCAGCGTTGCTCGGCAGGGCGAAAAACTGTTTTTT
TRBV5-8	TRBJ2-4	many	NA	CASSQDLAKNIQYF	TGTGCCAGCAGCCAGGATTTAGCCAAAAACATTCAGTACTTC
TRBV20-1	TRBJ1-2	once	NA	CSATPAVDGYTF	TGCAGTGCAACCCCTGCCGTGGATGGCTACACCTTC
TRBV24-1	TRBJ2-1	medium-sized	NA	CATSDPPRDEQFF	TGTGCCACCAGTGACCCGCCGAGGGATGAGCAGTTCTTC
TRBV6-2/TRBV6-3	TRBJ2-5	NA	NA	CASNLGESQETQYF	TGTGCCAGCAACCTCGGGGAATCCCAAGAGACCCAGTACTTC
TRBV20-1	TRBJ2-1	NA	NA	CSASPSSETFSYNEQFF	TGCAGTGCTAGTCCCTCTAGCGAGACCTTCTCCTACAATGAGCAGTTCTTC
TRBV6-6	TRBJ1-6	medium-sized	NA	CASHSSGNSPLHF	TGTGCCAGCCACTCGTCGGGAAATTCACCCCTCCACTTT
TRBV10-1	TRBJ2-1	NA	NA	CASSESKSGVQFF	TGCGCCAGCAGTGAGTCTAAGAGCGGTGTGCAGTTCTTC
TRBV20-1	TRBJ2-2	many	NA	CSASSGDTGELFF	TGCAGTGCTAGCTCAGGGGACACCGGGGAGCTGTTTTTT
TRBV10-1	TRBJ2-1	large	TRBD2	CASSGTSGSDEQFF	TGCGCCAGCAGTGGGACTAGCGGGAGCGATGAGCAGTTCTTC
TRBV5-1	TRBJ2-1	many	TRBD2	CASSLAAGGYNEQFF	TGCGCCAGCAGCTTGGCTGCGGGAGGCTACAATGAGCAGTTCTTC
TRBV7-3	TRBJ1-2	once	NA	CASSPGGAGSTSYGYTF	TGTGCCAGCAGCCCGGGGGGGGCCGGGAGTACCTCCTATGGTTACACCTTC
TRBV14	TRBJ1-6	medium-sized	TRBD1	CASSQVGTAYNSPLHF	TGTGCCAGCAGCCAAGTCGGGACAGCATATAATTCACCCCTCCACTTT
TRBV5-1	TRBJ2-2	few	TRBD1	CASSLGTGAPGELFF	TGCGCCAGCAGCTTGGGGACAGGCGCTCCCGGGGAGCTGTTTTTT
TRBV6-5	TRBJ2-7	NA	TRBD2	CASSDTSGTNYEQYF	TGTGCCAGCAGTGATACTAGCGGGACCAATTACGAGCAGTACTTC
TRBV12-3/TRBV12-4	TRBJ2-7	NA	TRBD1	CASSRGGQGAYEQYF	TGTGCCAGCAGCCGGGGCGGACAGGGGGCCTACGAGCAGTACTTC
TRBV7-8	TRBJ2-1	medium-sized	NA	CASSPRNNEQFF	TGTGCCAGCAGCCCTAGAAACAATGAGCAGTTCTTC
TRBV20-1	TRBJ2-1	NA	TRBD2	CSASRGTSGEHEQFF	TGCAGTGCTAGCCGTGGGACTAGCGGGGAGCATGAGCAGTTCTTC
TRBV10-3	TRBJ2-7	many	TRBD2	CAGGRGSYEQYF	TGTGCCGGGGGGAGGGGCTCCTACGAGCAGTACTTC
TRBV20-1	TRBJ2-1	many	TRBD2	CSFGASGITGYNEQFF	TGCAGCTTTGGGGCTAGCGGGATCACTGGCTACAATGAGCAGTTCTTC